This T cell receptor beta chain was recorded in a study of cytomegalovirus exposure and HLA in healthy donors. General observations from the study: With further analysis later on, most CMV-associated TCR beta chains appeared HLA-restricted. When analyzed later, the rates of TCR association showed variation by HLA locus, with DRB1 the most and HLA-C the fewest. The Asian-associated ancestry cluster reportedly had fewer N-insertions than the roughly 700-donor mean in a later analysis. TCR beta V- and J-gene trimming, according to a later analysis, was linked to a missense DCLRE1C variant.

This clone was picked up one time. The antigen is undetermined. Germline assignment: CDR1 SQVTM and CDR2 ANQGSEA. The V and J ends lost 7 bases and 7 bases, in that order; junction bases with no gene match: 5. This CDR3 has 12 residues. With 60 Vbeta and 13 Jbeta primers, the PCR was carried out. The table came from immunoSEQ multiplex PCR; TCRdb's copy has only in-frame clones and leaves some out. The sample holds under 200,000 clones, 65% to 85% seen once. The clonotype comes from a man aged 60 to 75 in good health and CMV-seronegative. Sequenced sample: PBMCs. This chain uses TRBV29-1 with TRBJ1-1; 11 bases are a match to TRBD1. The CDR3 region has the DNA TGCAGCGGCGGACAGGGGGCAAATGAAGCTTTCTTT. Its protein product is CSGGQGANEAFF.